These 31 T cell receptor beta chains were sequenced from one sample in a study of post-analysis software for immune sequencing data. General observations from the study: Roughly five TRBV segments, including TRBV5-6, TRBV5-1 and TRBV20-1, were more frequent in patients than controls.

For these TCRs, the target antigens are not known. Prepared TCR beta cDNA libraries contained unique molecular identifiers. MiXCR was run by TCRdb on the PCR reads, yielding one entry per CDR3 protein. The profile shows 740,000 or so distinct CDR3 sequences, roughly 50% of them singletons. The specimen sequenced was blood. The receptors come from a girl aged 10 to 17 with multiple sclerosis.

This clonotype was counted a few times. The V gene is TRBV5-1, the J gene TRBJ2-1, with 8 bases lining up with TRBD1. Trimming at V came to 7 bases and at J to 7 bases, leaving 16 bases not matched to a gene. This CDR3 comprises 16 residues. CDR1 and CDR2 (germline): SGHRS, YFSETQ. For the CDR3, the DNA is TGCGCCAGCTCGCAGGGGGCAGATGGGACTCCGAATGAGCAGTTCTTC. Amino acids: CASSQGADGTPNEQFF.

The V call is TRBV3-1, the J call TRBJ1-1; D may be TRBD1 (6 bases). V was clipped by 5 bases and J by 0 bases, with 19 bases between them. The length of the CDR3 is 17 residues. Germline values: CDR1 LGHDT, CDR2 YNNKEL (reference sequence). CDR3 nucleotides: TGTGCCAGCAGCTCCCGGGACAAGACACATATGAACACTGAAGCTTTCTTT. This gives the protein CASSSRDKTHMNTEAFF.

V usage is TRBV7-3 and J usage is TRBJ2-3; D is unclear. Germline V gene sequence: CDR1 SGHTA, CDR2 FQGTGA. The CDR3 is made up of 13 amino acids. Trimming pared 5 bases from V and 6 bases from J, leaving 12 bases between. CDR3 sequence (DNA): TGTGCCAGCAGCCCTCAGATCGGGGATACGCAGTATTTT. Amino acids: CASSPQIGDTQYF.

The CDR3 DNA sequence: TGTGCCAGCAGTCGCCCCTTGACAGGGGGAAATGAAAAACTGTTTTTT. Translated, it gives CASSRPLTGGNEKLFF. The chain uses TRBV2 and TRBJ1-4; 9 nucleotides line up with TRBD1. CDR1 and CDR2 (germline): SNHLY, FYNNEI. Unmatched junction bases numbered 9, after V lost 5 bases and J lost 5 bases. The CDR3 totals 16 residues.

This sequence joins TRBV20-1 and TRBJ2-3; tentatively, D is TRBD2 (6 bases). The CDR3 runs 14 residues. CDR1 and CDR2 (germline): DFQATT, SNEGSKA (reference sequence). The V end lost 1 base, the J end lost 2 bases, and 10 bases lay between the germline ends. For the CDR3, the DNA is TGCAGTGCTAGAGGTGCGGGGACCACAGATACGCAGTATTTT. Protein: CSARGAGTTDTQYF.

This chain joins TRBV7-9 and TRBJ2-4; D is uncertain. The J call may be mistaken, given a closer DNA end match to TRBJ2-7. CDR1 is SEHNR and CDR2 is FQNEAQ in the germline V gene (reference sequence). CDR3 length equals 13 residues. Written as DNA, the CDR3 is TGTGCCAGCAGCTTAAAGACGGAGCGCGAGCAGTACTTC. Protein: CASSLKTEREQYF.

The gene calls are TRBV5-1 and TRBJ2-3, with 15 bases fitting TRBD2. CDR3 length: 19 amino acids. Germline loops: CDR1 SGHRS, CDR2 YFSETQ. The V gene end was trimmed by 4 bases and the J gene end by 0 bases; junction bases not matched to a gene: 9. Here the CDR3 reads CASSAGLAGGRSSTDTQYF. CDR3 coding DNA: TGCGCCAGCAGCGCCGGACTAGCGGGAGGGCGTTCTAGCACAGATACGCAGTATTTT. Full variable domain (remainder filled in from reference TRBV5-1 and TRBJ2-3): KAGVTQTPRYLIKTRGQQVTLSCSPISGHRSVSWYQQTPGQGLQFLFEYFSETQRNKGNFPGRFSGRQFSNSRSEMNVSTLELGDSALYLCASSAGLAGGRSSTDTQYFGPGTRLTVL.

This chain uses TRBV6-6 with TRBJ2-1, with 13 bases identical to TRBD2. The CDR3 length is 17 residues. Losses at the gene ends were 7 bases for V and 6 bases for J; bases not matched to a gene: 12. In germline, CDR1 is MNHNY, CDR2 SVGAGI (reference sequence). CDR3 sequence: CASTLTSGRAPFNEQFF. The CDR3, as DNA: TGTGCCAGCACCCTAACTAGCGGGAGGGCCCCGTTCAATGAGCAGTTCTTC.

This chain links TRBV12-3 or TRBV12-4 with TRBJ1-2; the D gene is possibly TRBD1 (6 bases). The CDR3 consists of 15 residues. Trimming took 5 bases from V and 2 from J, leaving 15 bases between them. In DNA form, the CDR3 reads TGTGCCAGCAGTCCCCGAGGAGGACAGAACTATGGCTACACCTTC. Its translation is CASSPRGGQNYGYTF.

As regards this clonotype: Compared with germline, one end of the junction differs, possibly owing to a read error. CDR3 amino acids: CNVSNDSFGHTDTQYF. CDR3 DNA sequence: TGCAACGTTTCCAATGACAGTTTCGGACACACAGATACGCAGTATTTT. The chain combines TRBV29-1 with TRBJ2-3; perhaps TRBD1 as D (5 bases). The length of the CDR3 is 16 residues. Germline V gives CDR1 SQVTM, CDR2 ANQGSEA.

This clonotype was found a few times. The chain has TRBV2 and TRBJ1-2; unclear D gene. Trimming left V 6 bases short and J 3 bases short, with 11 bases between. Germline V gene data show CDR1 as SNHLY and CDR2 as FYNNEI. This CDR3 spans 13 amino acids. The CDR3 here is CASRAVGDYGYTF. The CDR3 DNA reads TGTGCCAGCAGGGCCGTCGGGGACTATGGCTACACCTTC.

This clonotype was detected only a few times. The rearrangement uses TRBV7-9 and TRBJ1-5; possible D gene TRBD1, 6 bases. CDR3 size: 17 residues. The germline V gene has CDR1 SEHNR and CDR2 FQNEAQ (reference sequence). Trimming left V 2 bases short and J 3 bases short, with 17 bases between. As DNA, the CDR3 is TGTGCCAGCAGCTTATACGACTCAGGGGTCCCCAATCAGCCCCAGCATTTT. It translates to CASSLYDSGVPNQPQHF. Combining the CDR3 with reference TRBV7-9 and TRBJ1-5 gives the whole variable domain DTGVSQNPRHKITKRGQNVTFRCDPISEHNRLYWYRQTLGQGPEFLTYFQNEAQLEKSRLLSDRFSAERPKGSFSTLEIQRTEQGDSAMYLCASSLYDSGVPNQPQHFGDGTRLSIL.

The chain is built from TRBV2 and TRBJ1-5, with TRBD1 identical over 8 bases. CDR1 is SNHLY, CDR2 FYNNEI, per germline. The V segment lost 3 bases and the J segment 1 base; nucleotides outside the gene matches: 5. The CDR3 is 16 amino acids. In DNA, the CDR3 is TGTGCCAGCAGTGACAGGGGGCGGGGAAGCAATCAGCCCCAGCATTTT. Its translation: CASSDRGRGSNQPQHF.

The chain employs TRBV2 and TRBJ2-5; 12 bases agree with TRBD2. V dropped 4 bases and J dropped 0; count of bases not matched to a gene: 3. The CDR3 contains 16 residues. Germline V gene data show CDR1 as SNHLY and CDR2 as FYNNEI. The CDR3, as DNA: TGTGCCAGCAGTGGGGGACTAGCGGGCTACCAAGAGACCCAGTACTTC. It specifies CASSGGLAGYQETQYF.

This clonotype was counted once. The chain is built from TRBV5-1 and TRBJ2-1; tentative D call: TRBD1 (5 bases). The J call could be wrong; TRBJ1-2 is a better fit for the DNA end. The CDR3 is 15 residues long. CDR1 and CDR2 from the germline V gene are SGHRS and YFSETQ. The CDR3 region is CASSAQLGEDYGYTF. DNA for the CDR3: TGCGCCAGCAGCGCCCAACTGGGGGAAGACTATGGCTACACCTTC.

The CDR3 region is CASSLAAKGKSNQPQHF. The CDR3 DNA reads as TGTGCCAGCAGCTTGGCCGCGAAGGGTAAAAGCAATCAGCCCCAGCATTTT. The chain recombines TRBV5-6 with TRBJ1-5; D remains unclear. Looked up from germline, CDR1 is SGHDT and CDR2 is YYEEEE. The CDR3 runs 17 residues. The V end was cut by 0 bases, the J end by 1 base, with 14 bases between.

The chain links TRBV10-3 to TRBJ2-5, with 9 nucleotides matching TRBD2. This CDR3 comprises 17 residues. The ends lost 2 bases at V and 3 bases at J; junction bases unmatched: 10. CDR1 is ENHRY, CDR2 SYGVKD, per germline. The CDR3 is CAISEGWLAGREETQYF. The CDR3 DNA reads TGTGCCATCAGTGAGGGTTGGCTAGCGGGACGAGAAGAGACCCAGTACTTC.

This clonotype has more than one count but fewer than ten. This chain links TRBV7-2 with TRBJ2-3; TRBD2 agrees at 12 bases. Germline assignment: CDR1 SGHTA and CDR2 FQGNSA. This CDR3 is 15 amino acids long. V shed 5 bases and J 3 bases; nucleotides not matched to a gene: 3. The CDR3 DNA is TGTGCCAGCAGCCACGGACTAGCGGGGACAGATACGCAGTATTTT. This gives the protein CASSHGLAGTDTQYF.

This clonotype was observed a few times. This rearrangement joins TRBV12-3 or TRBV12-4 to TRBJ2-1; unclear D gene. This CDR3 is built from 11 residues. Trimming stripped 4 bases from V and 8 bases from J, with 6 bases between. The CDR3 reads CASSSRDEQFF. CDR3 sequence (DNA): TGTGCCAGCAGTTCCCGGGATGAGCAGTTCTTC.

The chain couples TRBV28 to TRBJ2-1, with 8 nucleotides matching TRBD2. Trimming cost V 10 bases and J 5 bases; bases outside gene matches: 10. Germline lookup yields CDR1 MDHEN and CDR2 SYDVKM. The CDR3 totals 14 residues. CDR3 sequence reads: CATHATSVNNEQFF. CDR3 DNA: TGTGCCACCCATGCGACTAGCGTAAACAATGAGCAGTTCTTC.

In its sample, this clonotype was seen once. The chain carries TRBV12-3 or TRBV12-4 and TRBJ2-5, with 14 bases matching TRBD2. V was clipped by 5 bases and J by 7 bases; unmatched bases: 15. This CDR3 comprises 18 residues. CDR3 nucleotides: TGTGCCAGCAGTCCCAGGACTAGCGGGAGGCCGGTGGGAAGGACCCAGTACTTC. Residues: CASSPRTSGRPVGRTQYF.

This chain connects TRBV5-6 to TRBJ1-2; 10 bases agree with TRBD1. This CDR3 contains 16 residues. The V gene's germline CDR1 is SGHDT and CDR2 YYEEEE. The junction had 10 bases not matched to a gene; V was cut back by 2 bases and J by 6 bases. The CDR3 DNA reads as TGTGCCAGCAGCTTCTATCGACAGGGGGCCGTCCATGGCTACACCTTC. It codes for CASSFYRQGAVHGYTF.

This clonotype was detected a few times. The CDR3 DNA follows: TGCAGTGCTAGTTCTAGCGGCCTCTACAATGAGCAGTTCTTC. Amino acids: CSASSSGLYNEQFF. The chain recombines TRBV20-1 with TRBJ2-1; 7 positions match TRBD2. V trimming: 3 bases; J trimming: 3 bases; junction bases outside the gene matches: 5. The CDR3 sequence is 14 residues long. CDR1 and CDR2 (germline): DFQATT, SNEGSKA (reference sequence).

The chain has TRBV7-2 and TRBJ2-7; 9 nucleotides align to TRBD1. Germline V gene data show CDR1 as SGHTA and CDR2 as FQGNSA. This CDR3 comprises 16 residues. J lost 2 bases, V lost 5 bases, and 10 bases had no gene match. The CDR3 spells CASSRLQGAHAYEQYF. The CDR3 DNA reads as TGTGCCAGCAGCCGTCTACAGGGGGCGCACGCCTACGAGCAGTACTTC.

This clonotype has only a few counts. DNA of the CDR3: TGCAGCGTGGCCGTAGGACCGACGTACAATGAGCAGTACTTC. Amino acids: CSVAVGPTYNEQYF. The chain joins TRBV29-1 to TRBJ2-4; D unresolved. Germline V CDR1 and CDR2: SQVTM, ANQGSEA. The CDR3 is 14 amino acids. V gave up 6 bases and J gave up 13 bases, with 25 bases separating them.

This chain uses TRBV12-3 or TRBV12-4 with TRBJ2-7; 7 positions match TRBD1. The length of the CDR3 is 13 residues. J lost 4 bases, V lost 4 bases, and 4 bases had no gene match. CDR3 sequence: CASSSDRQYEQYF. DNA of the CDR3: TGTGCCAGCAGTTCGGACAGGCAGTACGAGCAGTACTTC.

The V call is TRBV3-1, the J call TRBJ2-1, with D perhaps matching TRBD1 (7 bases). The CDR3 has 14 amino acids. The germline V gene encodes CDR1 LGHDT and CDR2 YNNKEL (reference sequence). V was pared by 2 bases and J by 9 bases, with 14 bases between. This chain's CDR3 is CASSQLQGGGEQFF. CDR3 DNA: TGTGCCAGCAGCCAACTCCAGGGGGGAGGTGAGCAGTTCTTC.

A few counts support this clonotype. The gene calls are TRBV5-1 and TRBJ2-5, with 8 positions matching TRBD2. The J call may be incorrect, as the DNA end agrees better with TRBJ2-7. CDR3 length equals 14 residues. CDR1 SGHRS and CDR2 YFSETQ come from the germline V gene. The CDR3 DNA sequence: TGCGCCAGCAGCATAGGGCCTCGGGGGGGCGAGCAGTACTTC. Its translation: CASSIGPRGGEQYF.

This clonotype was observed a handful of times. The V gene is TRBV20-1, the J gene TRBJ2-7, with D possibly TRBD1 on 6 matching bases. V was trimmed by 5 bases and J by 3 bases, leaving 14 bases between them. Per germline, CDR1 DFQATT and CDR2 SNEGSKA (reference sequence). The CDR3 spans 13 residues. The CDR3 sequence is CSAQPGGSYEQYF. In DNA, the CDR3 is TGCAGTGCTCAGCCTGGGGGCAGCTACGAGCAGTACTTC.

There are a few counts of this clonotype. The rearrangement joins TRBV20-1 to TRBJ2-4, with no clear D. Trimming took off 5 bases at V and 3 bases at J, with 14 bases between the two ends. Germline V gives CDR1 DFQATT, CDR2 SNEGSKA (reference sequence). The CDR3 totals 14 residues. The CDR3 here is CSAVPPWGKNIQYF. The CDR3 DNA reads TGCAGTGCTGTCCCCCCCTGGGGCAAAAACATTCAGTACTTC.

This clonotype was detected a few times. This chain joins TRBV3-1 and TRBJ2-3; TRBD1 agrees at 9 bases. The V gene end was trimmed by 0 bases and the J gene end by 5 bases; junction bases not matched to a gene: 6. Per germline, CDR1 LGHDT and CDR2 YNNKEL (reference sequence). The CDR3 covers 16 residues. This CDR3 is CASSQEGQGKLDTQYF. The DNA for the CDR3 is TGTGCCAGCAGCCAAGAAGGACAGGGGAAATTAGATACGCAGTATTTT.